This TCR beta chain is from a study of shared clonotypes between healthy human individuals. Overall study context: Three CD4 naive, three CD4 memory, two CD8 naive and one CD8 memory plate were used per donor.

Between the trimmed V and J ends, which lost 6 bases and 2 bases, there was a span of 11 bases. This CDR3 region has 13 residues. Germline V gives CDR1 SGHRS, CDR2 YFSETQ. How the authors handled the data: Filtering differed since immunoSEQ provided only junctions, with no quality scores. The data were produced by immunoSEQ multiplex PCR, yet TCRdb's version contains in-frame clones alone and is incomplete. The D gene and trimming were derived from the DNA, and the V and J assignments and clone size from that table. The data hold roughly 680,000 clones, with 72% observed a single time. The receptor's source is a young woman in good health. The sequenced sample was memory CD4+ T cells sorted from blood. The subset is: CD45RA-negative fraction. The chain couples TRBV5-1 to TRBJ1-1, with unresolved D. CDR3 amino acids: CASTGEGNTEAFF. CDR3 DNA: TGCGCCAGCACCGGGGAAGGAAACACTGAAGCTTTCTTT.